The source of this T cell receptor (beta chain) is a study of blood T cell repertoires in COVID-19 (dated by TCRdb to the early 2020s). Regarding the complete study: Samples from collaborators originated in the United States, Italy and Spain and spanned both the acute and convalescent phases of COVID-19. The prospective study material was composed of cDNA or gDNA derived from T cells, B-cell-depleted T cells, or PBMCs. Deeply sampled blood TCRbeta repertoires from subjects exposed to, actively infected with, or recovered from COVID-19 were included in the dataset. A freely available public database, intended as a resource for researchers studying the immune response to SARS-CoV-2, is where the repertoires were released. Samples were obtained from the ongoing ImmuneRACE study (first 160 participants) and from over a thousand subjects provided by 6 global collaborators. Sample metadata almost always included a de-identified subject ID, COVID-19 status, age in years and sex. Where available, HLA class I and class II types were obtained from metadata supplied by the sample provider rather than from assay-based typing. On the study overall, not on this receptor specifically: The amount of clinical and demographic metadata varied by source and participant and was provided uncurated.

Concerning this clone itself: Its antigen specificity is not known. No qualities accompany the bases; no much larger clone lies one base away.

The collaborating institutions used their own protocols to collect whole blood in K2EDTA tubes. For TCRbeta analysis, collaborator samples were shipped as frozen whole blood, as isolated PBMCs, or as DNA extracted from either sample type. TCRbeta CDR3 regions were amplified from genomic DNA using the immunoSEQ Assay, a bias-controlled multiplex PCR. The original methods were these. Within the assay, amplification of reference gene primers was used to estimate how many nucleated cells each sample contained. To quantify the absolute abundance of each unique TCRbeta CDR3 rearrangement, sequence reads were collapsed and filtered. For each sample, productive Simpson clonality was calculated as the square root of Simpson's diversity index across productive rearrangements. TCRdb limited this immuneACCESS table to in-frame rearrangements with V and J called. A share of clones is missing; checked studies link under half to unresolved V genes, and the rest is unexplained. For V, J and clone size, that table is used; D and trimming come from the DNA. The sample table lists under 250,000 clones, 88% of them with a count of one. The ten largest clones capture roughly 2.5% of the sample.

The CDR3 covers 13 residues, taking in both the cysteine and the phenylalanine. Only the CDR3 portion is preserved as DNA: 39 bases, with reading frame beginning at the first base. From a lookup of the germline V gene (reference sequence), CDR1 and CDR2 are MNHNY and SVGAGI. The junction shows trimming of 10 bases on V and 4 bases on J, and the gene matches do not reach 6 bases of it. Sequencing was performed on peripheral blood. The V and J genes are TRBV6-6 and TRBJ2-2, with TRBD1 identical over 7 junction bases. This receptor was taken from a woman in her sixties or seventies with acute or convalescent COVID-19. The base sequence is TGTGCCACTCCGCAGGGGGTCACCGGGGAGCTGTTTTTT. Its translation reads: CATPQGVTGELFF.